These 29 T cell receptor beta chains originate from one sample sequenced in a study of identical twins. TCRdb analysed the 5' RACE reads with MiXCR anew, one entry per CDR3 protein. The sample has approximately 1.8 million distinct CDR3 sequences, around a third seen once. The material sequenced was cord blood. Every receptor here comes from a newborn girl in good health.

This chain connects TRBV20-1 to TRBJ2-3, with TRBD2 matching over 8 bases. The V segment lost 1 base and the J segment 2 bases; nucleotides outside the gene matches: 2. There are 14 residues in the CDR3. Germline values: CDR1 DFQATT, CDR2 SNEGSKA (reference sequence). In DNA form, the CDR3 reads TGCAGTGCTAGAGGAGCGGGAGTCACAGATACGCAGTATTTT. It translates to CSARGAGVTDTQYF.

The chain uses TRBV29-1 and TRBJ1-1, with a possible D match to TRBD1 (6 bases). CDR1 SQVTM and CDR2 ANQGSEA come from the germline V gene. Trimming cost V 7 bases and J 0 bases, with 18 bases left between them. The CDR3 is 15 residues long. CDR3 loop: CSAWPGALMNTEAFF. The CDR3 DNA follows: TGCAGCGCCTGGCCAGGGGCTCTGATGAACACTGAAGCTTTCTTT.

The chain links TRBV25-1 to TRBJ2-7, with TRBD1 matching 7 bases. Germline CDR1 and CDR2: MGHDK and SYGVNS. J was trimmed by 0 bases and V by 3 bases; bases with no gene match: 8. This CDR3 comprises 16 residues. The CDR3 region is CASSDLGQSSSYEQYF. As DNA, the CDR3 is TGTGCCAGCAGTGATTTGGGACAGTCGAGCTCCTACGAGCAGTACTTC.

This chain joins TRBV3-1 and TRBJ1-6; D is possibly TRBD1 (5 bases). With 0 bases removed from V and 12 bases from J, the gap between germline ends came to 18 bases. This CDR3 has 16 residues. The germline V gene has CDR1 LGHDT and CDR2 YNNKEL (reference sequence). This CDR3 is CASSQEGWSSGLPLHF. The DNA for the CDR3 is TGTGCCAGCAGCCAAGAGGGTTGGTCCTCAGGGTTACCCCTCCACTTT.

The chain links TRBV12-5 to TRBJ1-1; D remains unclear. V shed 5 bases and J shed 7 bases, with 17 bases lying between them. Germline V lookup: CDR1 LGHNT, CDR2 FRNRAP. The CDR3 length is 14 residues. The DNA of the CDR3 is TGTGCTAGTGGTACGGCACAAACCTCCTTTGAAGCTTTCTTT. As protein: CASGTAQTSFEAFF.

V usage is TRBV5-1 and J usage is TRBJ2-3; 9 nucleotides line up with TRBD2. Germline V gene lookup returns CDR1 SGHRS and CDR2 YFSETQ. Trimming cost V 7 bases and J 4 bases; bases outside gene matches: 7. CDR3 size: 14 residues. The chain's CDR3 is CASRTGGGADTQYF. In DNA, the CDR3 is TGCGCCAGCCGGACAGGCGGGGGGGCAGATACGCAGTATTTT.

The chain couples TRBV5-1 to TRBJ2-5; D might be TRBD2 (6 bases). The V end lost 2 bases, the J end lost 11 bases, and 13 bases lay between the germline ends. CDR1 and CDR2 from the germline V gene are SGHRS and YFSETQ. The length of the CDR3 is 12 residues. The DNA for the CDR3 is TGCGCCAGCAGCTTTGGGGTACGGGAGCAGTACTTC. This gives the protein CASSFGVREQYF.

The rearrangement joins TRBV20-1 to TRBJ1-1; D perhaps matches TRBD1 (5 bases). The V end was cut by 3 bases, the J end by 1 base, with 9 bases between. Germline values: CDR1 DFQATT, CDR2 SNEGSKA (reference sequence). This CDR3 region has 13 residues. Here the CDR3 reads CSARDTSNTEAFF. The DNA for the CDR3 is TGCAGTGCTAGGGACACCTCGAACACTGAAGCTTTCTTT.

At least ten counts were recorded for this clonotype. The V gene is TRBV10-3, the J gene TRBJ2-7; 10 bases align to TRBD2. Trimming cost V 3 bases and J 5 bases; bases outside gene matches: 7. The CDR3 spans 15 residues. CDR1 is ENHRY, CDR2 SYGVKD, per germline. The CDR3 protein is CAISDLGTSAHEQYF. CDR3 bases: TGTGCCATCAGTGACCTCGGGACTAGCGCCCACGAGCAGTACTTC.

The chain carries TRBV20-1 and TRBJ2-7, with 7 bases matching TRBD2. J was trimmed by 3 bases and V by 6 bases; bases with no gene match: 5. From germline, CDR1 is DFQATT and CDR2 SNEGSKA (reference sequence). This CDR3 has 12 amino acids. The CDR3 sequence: CSARDYYYEQYF. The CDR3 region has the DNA TGCAGTGCGCGGGACTACTACTACGAGCAGTACTTC.

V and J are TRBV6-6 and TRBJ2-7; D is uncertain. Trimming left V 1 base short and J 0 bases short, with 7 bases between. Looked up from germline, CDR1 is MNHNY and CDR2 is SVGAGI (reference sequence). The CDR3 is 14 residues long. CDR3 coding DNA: TGTGCCAGCAGTTACTACGAACTCTCCTACGAGCAGTACTTC. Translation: CASSYYELSYEQYF.

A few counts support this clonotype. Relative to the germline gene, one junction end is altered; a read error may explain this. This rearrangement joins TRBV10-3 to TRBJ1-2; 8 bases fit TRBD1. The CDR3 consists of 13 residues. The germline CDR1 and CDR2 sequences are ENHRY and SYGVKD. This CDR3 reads CAITETGAHGYTF. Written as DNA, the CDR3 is TGTGCCATCACTGAGACAGGGGCCCATGGCTACACCTTC.

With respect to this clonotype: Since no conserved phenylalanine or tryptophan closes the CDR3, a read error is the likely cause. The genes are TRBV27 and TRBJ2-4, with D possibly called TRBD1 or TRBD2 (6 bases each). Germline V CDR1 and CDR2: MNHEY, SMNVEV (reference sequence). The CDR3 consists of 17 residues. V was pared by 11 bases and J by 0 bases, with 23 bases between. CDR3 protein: CAPEQGGTRIAKNIQYI. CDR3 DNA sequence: TGTGCCCCTGAGCAAGGGGGGACCAGGATAGCCAAAAACATTCAGTACATC.

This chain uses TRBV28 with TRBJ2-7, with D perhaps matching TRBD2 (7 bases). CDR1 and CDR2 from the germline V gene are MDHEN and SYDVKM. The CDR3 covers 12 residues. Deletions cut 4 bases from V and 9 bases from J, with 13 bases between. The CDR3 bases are TGTGCCAGCAGTTACTACAGGGAGGGGCAGTACTTC. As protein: CASSYYREGQYF.

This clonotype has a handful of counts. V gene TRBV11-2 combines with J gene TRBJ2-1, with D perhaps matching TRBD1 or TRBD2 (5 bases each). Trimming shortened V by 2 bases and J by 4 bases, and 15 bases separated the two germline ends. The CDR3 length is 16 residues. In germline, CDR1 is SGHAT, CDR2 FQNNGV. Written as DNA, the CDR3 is TGTGCCAGCAGCTTACGTGGGGCGAGGGCTTACAATGAGCAGTTCTTC. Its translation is CASSLRGARAYNEQFF.

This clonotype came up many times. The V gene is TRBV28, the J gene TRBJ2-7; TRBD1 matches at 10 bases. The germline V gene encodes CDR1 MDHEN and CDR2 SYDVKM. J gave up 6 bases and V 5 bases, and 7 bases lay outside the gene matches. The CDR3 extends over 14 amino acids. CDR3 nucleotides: TGTGCCAGCAGTCCGACAGGGGGCTTGCTCGAGCAGTACTTC. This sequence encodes CASSPTGGLLEQYF.

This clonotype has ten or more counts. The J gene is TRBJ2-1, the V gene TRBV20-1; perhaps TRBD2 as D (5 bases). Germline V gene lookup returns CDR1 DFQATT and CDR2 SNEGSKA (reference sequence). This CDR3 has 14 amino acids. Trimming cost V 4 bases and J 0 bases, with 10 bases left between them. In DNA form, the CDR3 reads TGCAGTGCTAACCGCGGGCCCTCCTACAATGAGCAGTTCTTC. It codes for CSANRGPSYNEQFF.

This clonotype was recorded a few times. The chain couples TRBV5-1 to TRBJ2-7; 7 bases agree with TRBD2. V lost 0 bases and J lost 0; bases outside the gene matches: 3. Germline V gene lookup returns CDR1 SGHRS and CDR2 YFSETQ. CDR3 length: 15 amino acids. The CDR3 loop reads CASSLDGGISYEQYF. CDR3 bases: TGCGCCAGCAGCTTGGACGGGGGGATCTCCTACGAGCAGTACTTC.

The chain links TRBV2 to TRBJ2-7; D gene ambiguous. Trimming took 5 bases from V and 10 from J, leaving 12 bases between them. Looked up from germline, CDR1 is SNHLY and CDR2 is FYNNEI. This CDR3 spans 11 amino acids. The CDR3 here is CASSLKRPQYF. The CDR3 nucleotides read TGTGCCAGCAGTTTAAAGAGACCCCAGTACTTC.

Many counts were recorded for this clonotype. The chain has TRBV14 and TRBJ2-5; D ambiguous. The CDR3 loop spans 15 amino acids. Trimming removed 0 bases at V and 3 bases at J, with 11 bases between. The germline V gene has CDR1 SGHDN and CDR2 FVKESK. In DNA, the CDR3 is TGTGCCAGCAGCCAAGATCTTGTGGAGAAAGAGACCCAGTACTTC. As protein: CASSQDLVEKETQYF.

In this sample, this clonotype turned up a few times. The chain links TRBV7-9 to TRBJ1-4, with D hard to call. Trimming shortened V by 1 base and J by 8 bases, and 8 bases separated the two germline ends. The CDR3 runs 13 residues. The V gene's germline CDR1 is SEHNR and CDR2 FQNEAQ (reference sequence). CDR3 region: CASSLVGEEKLFF. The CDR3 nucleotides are TGTGCCAGCAGCTTAGTGGGCGAGGAAAAACTGTTTTTT.

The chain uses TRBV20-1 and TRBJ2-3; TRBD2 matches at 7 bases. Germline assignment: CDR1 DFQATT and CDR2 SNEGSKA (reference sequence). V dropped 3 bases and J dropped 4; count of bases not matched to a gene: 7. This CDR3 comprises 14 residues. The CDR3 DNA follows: TGCAGTGCTAGTACCGGGAGGAGCCCAGATACGCAGTATTTT. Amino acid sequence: CSASTGRSPDTQYF.

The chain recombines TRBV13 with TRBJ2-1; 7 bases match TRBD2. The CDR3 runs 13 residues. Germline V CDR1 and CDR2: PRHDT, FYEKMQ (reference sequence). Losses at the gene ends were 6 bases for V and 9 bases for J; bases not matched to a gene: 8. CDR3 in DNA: TGTGCCAGCAGTGCCCGACTAGCAGGTGAGCAGTTCTTC. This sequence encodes CASSARLAGEQFF.

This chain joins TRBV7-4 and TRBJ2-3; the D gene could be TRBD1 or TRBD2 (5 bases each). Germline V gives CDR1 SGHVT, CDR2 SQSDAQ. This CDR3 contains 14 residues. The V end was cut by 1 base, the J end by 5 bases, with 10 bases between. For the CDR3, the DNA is TGTGCCAGCAGCTTAGTGGGGGATGGAGATACGCAGTATTTT. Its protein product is CASSLVGDGDTQYF.

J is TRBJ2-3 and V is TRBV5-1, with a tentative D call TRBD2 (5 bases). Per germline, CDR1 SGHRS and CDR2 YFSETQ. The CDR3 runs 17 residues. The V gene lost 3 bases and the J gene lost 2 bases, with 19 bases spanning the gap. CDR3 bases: TGCGCCAGCAGCTCGCCCAGACTAACCGGGAACACAGATACGCAGTATTTT. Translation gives CASSSPRLTGNTDTQYF.

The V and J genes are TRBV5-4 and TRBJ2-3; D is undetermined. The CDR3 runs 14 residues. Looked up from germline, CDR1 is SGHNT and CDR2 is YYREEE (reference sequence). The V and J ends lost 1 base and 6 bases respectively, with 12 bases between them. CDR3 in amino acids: CASSLTPEPDTQYF. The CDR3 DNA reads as TGTGCCAGCAGCTTGACTCCGGAGCCGGATACGCAGTATTTT.

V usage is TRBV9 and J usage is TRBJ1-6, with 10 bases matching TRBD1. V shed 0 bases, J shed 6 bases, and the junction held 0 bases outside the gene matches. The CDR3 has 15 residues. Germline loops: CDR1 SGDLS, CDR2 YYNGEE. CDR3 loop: CASSVGQGANSPLHF. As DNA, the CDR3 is TGTGCCAGCAGCGTAGGACAGGGGGCTAATTCACCCCTCCACTTT.

This CDR3 is CASSPEGGGFYNEQFF. The CDR3 DNA sequence: TGTGCCAGCAGTCCGGAGGGAGGGGGTTTCTACAATGAGCAGTTCTTC. The rearrangement links TRBV28 to TRBJ2-1; tentative D call: TRBD2 (7 bases). Germline lookup yields CDR1 MDHEN and CDR2 SYDVKM. The V end lost 5 bases, the J end lost 3 bases, and 17 bases lay between the germline ends. The CDR3 runs 16 residues.

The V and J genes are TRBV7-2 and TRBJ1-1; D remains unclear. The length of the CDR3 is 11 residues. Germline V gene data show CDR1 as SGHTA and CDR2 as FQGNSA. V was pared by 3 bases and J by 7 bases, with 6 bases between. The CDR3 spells CASSFEVEAFF. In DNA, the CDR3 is TGTGCCAGCAGCTTCGAGGTTGAAGCTTTCTTT.